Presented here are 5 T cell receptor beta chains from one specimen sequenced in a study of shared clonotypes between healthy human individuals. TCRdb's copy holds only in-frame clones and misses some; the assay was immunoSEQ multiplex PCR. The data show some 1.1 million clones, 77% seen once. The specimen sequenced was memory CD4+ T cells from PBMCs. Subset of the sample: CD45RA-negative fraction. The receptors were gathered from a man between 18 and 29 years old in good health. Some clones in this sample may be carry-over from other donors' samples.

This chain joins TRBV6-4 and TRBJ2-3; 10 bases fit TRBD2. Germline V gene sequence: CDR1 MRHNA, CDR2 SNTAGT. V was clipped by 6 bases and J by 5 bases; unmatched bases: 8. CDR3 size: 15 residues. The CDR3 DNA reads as TGTGCCAGCAGCGAGATAGCGGGAGGTAGAGATACGCAGTATTTT. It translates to CASSEIAGGRDTQYF.

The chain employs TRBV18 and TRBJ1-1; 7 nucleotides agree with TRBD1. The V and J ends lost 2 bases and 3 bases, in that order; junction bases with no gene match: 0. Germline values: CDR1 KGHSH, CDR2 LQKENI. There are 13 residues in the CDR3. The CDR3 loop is CASSPTGDTEAFF. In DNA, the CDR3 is TGTGCCAGCTCACCAACAGGGGACACTGAAGCTTTCTTT.

The CDR3 reads CASSLGAGQGETQYF. CDR3 coding DNA: TGCGCCAGCAGCTTGGGAGCCGGGCAGGGTGAGACCCAGTACTTC. The V and J genes are TRBV5-1 and TRBJ2-5; a possible D gene is TRBD1 (5 bases). CDR3 length: 15 residues. Germline V CDR1 and CDR2: SGHRS, YFSETQ. Between the trimmed V and J ends, which lost 0 bases and 5 bases, there was a span of 14 bases. Combining the CDR3 with reference TRBV5-1 and TRBJ2-5 gives the whole variable domain KAGVTQTPRYLIKTRGQQVTLSCSPISGHRSVSWYQQTPGQGLQFLFEYFSETQRNKGNFPGRFSGRQFSNSRSEMNVSTLELGDSALYLCASSLGAGQGETQYFGPGTRLLVL.

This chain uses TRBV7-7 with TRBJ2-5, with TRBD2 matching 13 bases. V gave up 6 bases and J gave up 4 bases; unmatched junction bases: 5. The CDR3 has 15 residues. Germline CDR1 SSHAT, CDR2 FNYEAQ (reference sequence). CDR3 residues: CASSSGLAGRETQYF. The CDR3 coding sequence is TGTGCCAGCAGTTCGGGACTAGCGGGACGAGAGACCCAGTACTTC.

The CDR3 DNA reads as TGTGCCAGCAGCTCGGGTGCGGGGGCGGGCCATGGCTACACCTTC. Residues: CASSSGAGAGHGYTF. The V call is TRBV5-4, the J call TRBJ1-2, with D possibly matching TRBD1 (6 bases). Per germline, CDR1 SGHNT and CDR2 YYREEE (reference sequence). The CDR3 has 15 residues. Trimming cost V 3 bases and J 6 bases, with 18 bases left between them.